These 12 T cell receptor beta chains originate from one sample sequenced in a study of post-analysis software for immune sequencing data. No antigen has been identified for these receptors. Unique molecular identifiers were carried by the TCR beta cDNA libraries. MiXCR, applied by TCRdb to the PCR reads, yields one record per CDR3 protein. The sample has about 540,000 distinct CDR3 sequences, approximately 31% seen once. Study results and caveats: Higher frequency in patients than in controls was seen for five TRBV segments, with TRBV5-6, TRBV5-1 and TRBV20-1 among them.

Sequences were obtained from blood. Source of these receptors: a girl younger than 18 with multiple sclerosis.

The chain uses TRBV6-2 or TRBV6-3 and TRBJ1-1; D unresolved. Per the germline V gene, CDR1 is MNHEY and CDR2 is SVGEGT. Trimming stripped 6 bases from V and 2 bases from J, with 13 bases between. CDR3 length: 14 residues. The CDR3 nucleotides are TGTGCCAGCAGGACGTACGGGAGAAACACTGAAGCTTTCTTT. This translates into CASRTYGRNTEAFF.

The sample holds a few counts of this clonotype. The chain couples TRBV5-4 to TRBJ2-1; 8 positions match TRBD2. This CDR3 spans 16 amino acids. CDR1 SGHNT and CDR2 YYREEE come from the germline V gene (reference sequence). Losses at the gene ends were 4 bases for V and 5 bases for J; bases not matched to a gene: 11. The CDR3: CASSPLGLAQNNEQFF. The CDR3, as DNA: TGTGCCAGCAGCCCCCTTGGACTAGCCCAAAACAATGAGCAGTTCTTC.

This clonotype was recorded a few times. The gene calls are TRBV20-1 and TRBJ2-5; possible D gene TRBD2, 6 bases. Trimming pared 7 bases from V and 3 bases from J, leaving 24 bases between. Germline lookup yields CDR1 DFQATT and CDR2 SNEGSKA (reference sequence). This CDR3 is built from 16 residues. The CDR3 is CSGNLYSGWYEETQYF. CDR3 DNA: TGCAGTGGCAACTTATACAGCGGGTGGTACGAAGAGACCCAGTACTTC.

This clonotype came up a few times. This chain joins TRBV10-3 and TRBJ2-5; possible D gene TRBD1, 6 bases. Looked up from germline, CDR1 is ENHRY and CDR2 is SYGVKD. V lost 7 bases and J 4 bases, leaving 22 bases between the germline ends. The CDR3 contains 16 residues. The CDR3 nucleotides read TGTGCCATCAAGGGCGGAGTGGGGGCGGTGAGAGAGACCCAGTACTTC. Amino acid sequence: CAIKGGVGAVRETQYF.

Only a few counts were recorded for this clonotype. CDR3 bases: TGTGCCAGCAGTGAAGCACTAAGCGACTACGAGCAGTACTTC. Translating gives CASSEALSDYEQYF. The gene calls are TRBV6-1 and TRBJ2-7; D gene uncertain. Germline V gene lookup returns CDR1 MNHNS and CDR2 SASEGT. The CDR3 totals 14 residues. V was shortened by 0 bases and J by 3 bases, with 9 bases between the two germline ends.

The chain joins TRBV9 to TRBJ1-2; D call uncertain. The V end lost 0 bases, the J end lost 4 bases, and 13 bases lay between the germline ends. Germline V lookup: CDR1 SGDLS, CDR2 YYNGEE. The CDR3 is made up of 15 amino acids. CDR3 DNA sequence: TGTGCCAGCAGCGTAGCTGGTAGAGGGATCTATGGCTACACCTTC. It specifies CASSVAGRGIYGYTF.

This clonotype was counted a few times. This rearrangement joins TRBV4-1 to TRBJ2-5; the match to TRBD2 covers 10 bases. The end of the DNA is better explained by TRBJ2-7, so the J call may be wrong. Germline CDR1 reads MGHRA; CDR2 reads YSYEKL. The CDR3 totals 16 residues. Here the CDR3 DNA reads TGCGCCAGCAGCCAAGAGGAAGCGGGGGGGCGCCGCGAGCAGTACTTC. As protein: CASSQEEAGGRREQYF.

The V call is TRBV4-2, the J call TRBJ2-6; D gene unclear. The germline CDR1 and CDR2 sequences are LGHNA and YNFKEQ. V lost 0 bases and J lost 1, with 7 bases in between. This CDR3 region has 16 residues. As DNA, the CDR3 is TGTGCCAGCAGCCAAGATCTGGGATCTGGGGCCAACGTCCTGACTTTC. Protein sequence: CASSQDLGSGANVLTF.

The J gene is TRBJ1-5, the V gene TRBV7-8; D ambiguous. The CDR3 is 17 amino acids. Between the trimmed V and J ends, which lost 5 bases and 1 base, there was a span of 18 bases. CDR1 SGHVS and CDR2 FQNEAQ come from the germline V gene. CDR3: CASSAFRAHGSNQPQHF. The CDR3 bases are TGTGCCAGCAGCGCCTTTCGGGCCCATGGGAGCAATCAGCCCCAGCATTTT.

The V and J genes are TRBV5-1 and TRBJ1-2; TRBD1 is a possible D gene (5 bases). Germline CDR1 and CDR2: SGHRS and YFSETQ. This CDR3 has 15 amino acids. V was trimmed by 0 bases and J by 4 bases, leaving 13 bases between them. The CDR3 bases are TGCGCCAGCAGCTTGGACAGGTCCAGGTCCTATGGCTACACCTTC. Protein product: CASSLDRSRSYGYTF. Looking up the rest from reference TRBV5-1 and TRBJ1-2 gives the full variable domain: KAGVTQTPRYLIKTRGQQVTLSCSPISGHRSVSWYQQTPGQGLQFLFEYFSETQRNKGNFPGRFSGRQFSNSRSEMNVSTLELGDSALYLCASSLDRSRSYGYTFGSGTRLTVV.

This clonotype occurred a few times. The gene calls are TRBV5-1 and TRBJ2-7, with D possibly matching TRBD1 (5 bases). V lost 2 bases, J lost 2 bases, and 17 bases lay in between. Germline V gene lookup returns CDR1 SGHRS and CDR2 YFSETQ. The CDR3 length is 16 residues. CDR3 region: CASSLATDTFAYEQYF. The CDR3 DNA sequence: TGCGCCAGCAGCTTAGCAACGGACACTTTTGCCTACGAGCAGTACTTC.

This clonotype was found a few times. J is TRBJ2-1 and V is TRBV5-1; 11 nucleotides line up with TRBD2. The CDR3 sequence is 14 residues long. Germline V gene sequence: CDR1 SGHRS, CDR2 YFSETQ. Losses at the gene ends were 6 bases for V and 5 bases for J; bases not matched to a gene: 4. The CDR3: CASKLAGANNEQFF. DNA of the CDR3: TGCGCCAGCAAACTAGCGGGGGCCAACAATGAGCAGTTCTTC.